A single T cell receptor beta chain is shown here with its context. What it binds is unknown. These data belong to a study of cytomegalovirus exposure and HLA in healthy donors. Study results and caveats: Cytomegalovirus association was listed for about 160 TCR beta chains.

PCR used 60 Vbeta primers and 13 Jbeta primers. Only in-frame clones appear in the TCRdb table, and some are missing; sequencing was by immunoSEQ multiplex PCR. This table has 100,000 to 150,000 clones, over 80% appearing once. The V and J ends lost 0 bases and 3 bases respectively, with 4 bases between them. Germline-derived CDR1 and CDR2 are SGHNT and YYREEE (reference sequence). CDR3 length equals 13 residues. The TCR comes from a man in his fifties in good health and CMV-seronegative. The V and J genes are TRBV5-4 and TRBJ1-5, with D unresolved. Sequencing was carried out using PBMCs. CDR3 nucleotide sequence: TGTGCCAGCAGCTTGGGAGACAATCAGCCCCAGCATTTT. This translates into CASSLGDNQPQHF. Full variable domain (remainder filled in from reference TRBV5-4 and TRBJ1-5): ETGVTQSPTHLIKTRGQQVTLRCSSQSGHNTVSWYQQALGQGPQFIFQYYREEENGRGNFPPRFSGLQFPNYSSELNVNALELDDSALYLCASSLGDNQPQHFGDGTRLSIL.